These 28 T cell receptor beta chains share one sample of origin, sequenced in a study of blood T cell repertoires in COVID-19 (dated by TCRdb to about 2020). Preparation of the library involved the immunoSEQ multiplex PCR assay. Held by TCRdb, this immuneACCESS table contains in-frame sequences only and omits some clones. Under half of the omission traces to an unresolved V gene where checked; the cause of the rest is unknown. The sample table shows about 440,000 clones, and around 90% are seen once. Approximately 2% of the sample is in the top ten clones. Input material: PBMCs or T cells enriched from blood (not recorded which). These receptors all come from a woman under 30 with acute COVID-19.

This chain connects TRBV25-1 to TRBJ1-4; TRBD1 agrees at 7 bases. V was pared by 3 bases and J by 8 bases, with 9 bases of the junction left unmatched. Germline V gene sequence: CDR1 MGHDK, CDR2 SYGVNS. This CDR3 is 15 amino acids long. The CDR3 reads CASSDLPGQAEKLFF. The CDR3 DNA sequence: TGTGCCAGCAGTGACCTCCCAGGACAGGCGGAAAAACTGTTTTTT.

The chain recombines TRBV5-1 with TRBJ2-2; 12 bases are a match to TRBD2. The ends lost 3 bases at V and 7 bases at J; junction bases unmatched: 10. The CDR3 length is 17 residues. CDR1 is SGHRS, CDR2 YFSETQ, per germline. This CDR3 is CASSSTTSGRTYGELFF. The CDR3 DNA reads TGCGCCAGCAGCTCGACTACTAGCGGGAGGACCTACGGGGAGCTGTTTTTT. Supplemented by reference TRBV5-1 and TRBJ2-2, the full variable domain reads KAGVTQTPRYLIKTRGQQVTLSCSPISGHRSVSWYQQTPGQGLQFLFEYFSETQRNKGNFPGRFSGRQFSNSRSEMNVSTLELGDSALYLCASSSTTSGRTYGELFFGEGSRLTVL.

As regards this clone: Sequence at one end of the junction differs from germline and may be a read error. The chain links TRBV4-3 to TRBJ2-1; D may be TRBD2 (6 bases). The germline V gene encodes CDR1 LGHNA and CDR2 YSLEER. The CDR3 runs 14 residues. The CDR3 reads CASSPTSSHNEQFF. The CDR3 bases are TGCGCCAGCAGTCCAACTAGCTCCCACAATGAGCAGTTCTTC.

The chain links TRBV5-1 to TRBJ1-4; 9 bases are a match to TRBD1. CDR3 length equals 16 residues. Germline values: CDR1 SGHRS, CDR2 YFSETQ. The junction had 7 bases not matched to a gene; V was cut back by 7 bases and J by 0 bases. The CDR3 region has the DNA TGCGCCAGCGGGACAGGGTCACGCGCAACTAATGAAAAACTGTTTTTT. As protein: CASGTGSRATNEKLFF.

The gene calls are TRBV5-8 and TRBJ1-4, with 8 bases identical to TRBD1. The ends lost 1 base at V and 3 bases at J; junction bases unmatched: 5. The CDR3 is 16 residues long. Germline CDR1 SGHTS, CDR2 YDEGEE. Here the CDR3 reads CASSLTGGGPNEKLFF. CDR3 bases: TGTGCCAGCAGCTTGACAGGGGGAGGACCTAATGAAAAACTGTTTTTT. Variable domain in full (rest from reference TRBV5-8 and TRBJ1-4): EAGVTQSPTHLIKTRGQQATLRCSPISGHTSVYWYQQALGLGLQFLLWYDEGEERNRGNFPPRFSGRQFPNYSSELNVNALELEDSALYLCASSLTGGGPNEKLFFGSGTQLSVL.

V and J are TRBV15 and TRBJ1-1, with unresolved D. The CDR3 is 14 residues long. Looked up from germline, CDR1 is LNHNV and CDR2 is YYDKDF (reference sequence). Trimming left V 1 base short and J 1 base short, with 7 bases between. Here the CDR3 DNA reads TGTGCCACCAGCAGAGGACACGCGAACACTGAAGCTTTCTTT. Residues: CATSRGHANTEAFF.

The V gene is TRBV20-1, the J gene TRBJ1-1, with D unclear. The germline CDR1 and CDR2 sequences are DFQATT and SNEGSKA (reference sequence). V shed 7 bases and J shed 6 bases, with 9 bases lying between them. The CDR3 runs 10 residues. The CDR3 loop is CSVAESEAFF. As DNA, the CDR3 is TGCAGTGTGGCGGAGTCTGAAGCTTTCTTT.

The chain links TRBV20-1 to TRBJ1-5; TRBD1 matches 7 bases. The V gene end was trimmed by 3 bases and the J gene end by 4 bases; junction bases not matched to a gene: 3. The CDR3 consists of 13 residues. The germline V gene has CDR1 DFQATT and CDR2 SNEGSKA (reference sequence). The CDR3 reads CSASSTGNQPQHF. The DNA of the CDR3 is TGCAGTGCTAGTTCGACAGGGAATCAGCCCCAGCATTTT.

The V gene is TRBV2, the J gene TRBJ2-7; 7 positions agree with TRBD1. Germline loops: CDR1 SNHLY, CDR2 FYNNEI. The CDR3 is 11 residues long. The junction had 2 bases not matched to a gene; V was cut back by 6 bases and J by 6 bases. The CDR3 DNA reads as TGTGCCAGCAGAGACAGGGCCGAGCAGTACTTC. This encodes CASRDRAEQYF.

V is TRBV11-2 and J is TRBJ2-7, with D possibly matching TRBD2 (7 bases). Between the trimmed V and J ends, which lost 3 bases and 6 bases, there was a span of 12 bases. This CDR3 region has 13 residues. Germline CDR1 reads SGHAT; CDR2 reads FQNNGV. CDR3 amino acids: CASSFYREGEQYF. The CDR3, as DNA: TGTGCCAGCAGCTTTTACAGGGAGGGCGAGCAGTACTTC.

The V gene is TRBV27, the J gene TRBJ1-6; the D gene is possibly TRBD1 (6 bases). CDR1 and CDR2 (germline): MNHEY, SMNVEV (reference sequence). The CDR3 loop spans 15 amino acids. Deletions cut 5 bases from V and 4 bases from J, with 12 bases between. CDR3 bases: TGTGCCAGCAGTCAACTAGACAGGTATAATTCACCCCTCCACTTT. This sequence encodes CASSQLDRYNSPLHF.

This rearrangement joins TRBV19 to TRBJ1-5; TRBD1 aligns across 10 bases. The V gene end was trimmed by 5 bases and the J gene end by 7 bases; junction bases not matched to a gene: 11. Germline V gene lookup returns CDR1 LNHDA and CDR2 SQIVND (reference sequence). The CDR3 totals 16 residues. This chain's CDR3 is CASSFRQGAKGQPQHF. The CDR3 nucleotides are TGTGCCAGTAGTTTCCGACAGGGGGCTAAAGGGCAGCCCCAGCATTTT.

The chain combines TRBV28 with TRBJ1-5, with 10 bases fitting TRBD1. Trimming removed 5 bases from V and 2 bases from J; junction bases left unmatched: 9. CDR1 and CDR2 from the germline V gene are MDHEN and SYDVKM. The CDR3 extends over 17 amino acids. CDR3 loop: CASSAGTGVWGNQPQHF. The CDR3 DNA sequence: TGTGCCAGCAGTGCCGGGACAGGGGTTTGGGGCAATCAGCCCCAGCATTTT.

V is TRBV5-1 and J is TRBJ1-2, with no clear D. CDR1 is SGHRS, CDR2 YFSETQ, per germline. There are 16 residues in the CDR3. V was shortened by 4 bases and J by 0 bases, with 16 bases between the two germline ends. The CDR3 loop is CASSPGAGLTNYGYTF. CDR3 coding DNA: TGCGCCAGCAGCCCCGGTGCAGGCCTAACTAACTATGGCTACACCTTC.

The gene calls are TRBV6-5 and TRBJ1-1; no firm D call. Trimming stripped 6 bases from V and 4 bases from J, with 15 bases between. Germline lookup yields CDR1 MNHEY and CDR2 SVGAGI. The CDR3 consists of 14 residues. The CDR3 DNA reads as TGTGCCAGCAGCCCAGACACCCTCGGCACTGAAGCTTTCTTT. This encodes CASSPDTLGTEAFF.

J is TRBJ2-7 and V is TRBV7-9, with TRBD1 matching 10 bases. Germline assignment: CDR1 SEHNR and CDR2 FQNEAQ (reference sequence). The length of the CDR3 is 12 residues. Trimming removed 5 bases from V and 10 bases from J; junction bases left unmatched: 5. This CDR3 is CASSIPTGGQYF. The CDR3 nucleotides read TGTGCCAGCAGCATACCGACAGGGGGCCAGTACTTC.

This rearrangement joins TRBV7-6 to TRBJ1-2; 8 bases line up with TRBD1. The CDR3 loop spans 15 amino acids. Germline V lookup: CDR1 SGHVS, CDR2 FNYEAQ. The ends lost 2 bases at V and 7 bases at J; junction bases unmatched: 9. The CDR3 is CASSLKPGGGGGYTF. DNA for the CDR3: TGTGCCAGCAGCTTAAAACCAGGGGGCGGTGGTGGCTACACCTTC. The variable domain in full, with the rest retrieved from reference TRBV7-6 and TRBJ1-2, is GAGVSQSPRYKVTKRGQDVALRCDPISGHVSLYWYRQALGQGPEFLTYFNYEAQQDKSGLPNDRFSAERPEGSISTLTIQRTEQRDSAMYRCASSLKPGGGGGYTFGSGTRLTVV.

V usage is TRBV10-3 and J usage is TRBJ2-7, with a possible D match to TRBD2 (6 bases). The length of the CDR3 is 14 residues. The V and J ends lost 9 bases and 3 bases respectively, with 18 bases between them. The germline V gene has CDR1 ENHRY and CDR2 SYGVKD. The CDR3 region has the DNA TGTGCCATAGGCCGGGACTCCCAGATCTACGAGCAGTACTTC. Protein sequence: CAIGRDSQIYEQYF.

This chain links TRBV5-4 with TRBJ1-5; D gene unclear. In germline, CDR1 is SGHNT, CDR2 YYREEE (reference sequence). The V end lost 2 bases, the J end lost 4 bases, and 4 bases lay between the germline ends. This CDR3 is built from 12 residues. The CDR3 protein is CASSFPNQPQHF. The CDR3 DNA reads as TGTGCCAGCAGCTTCCCTAATCAGCCCCAGCATTTT.

The chain recombines TRBV27 with TRBJ2-7; D may be TRBD1 (5 bases). Germline V gives CDR1 MNHEY, CDR2 SMNVEV (reference sequence). The CDR3 sequence is 13 residues long. V lost 0 bases, J lost 5 bases, and 8 bases lay in between. CDR3 sequence: CASSLSWGHEQYF. The CDR3 DNA follows: TGTGCCAGCAGTTTATCATGGGGCCACGAGCAGTACTTC.

This chain uses TRBV7-8 with TRBJ2-3, with D perhaps TRBD2 (5 bases). In germline, CDR1 is SGHVS, CDR2 FQNEAQ. The CDR3 extends over 18 amino acids. V shed 1 base and J shed 0 bases, with 17 bases lying between them. Here the CDR3 DNA reads TGTGCCAGCAGCTTAGGGATAGGACGGAGGATTAGCACAGATACGCAGTATTTT. The encoded protein is CASSLGIGRRISTDTQYF.

The chain links TRBV19 to TRBJ1-3, with 9 bases lining up with TRBD1. The CDR3 is 16 amino acids. The V segment lost 3 bases and the J segment 4 bases; nucleotides outside the gene matches: 7. CDR1 is LNHDA and CDR2 is SQIVND in the germline V gene (reference sequence). CDR3 sequence: CASSIGTGGTGNTIYF. CDR3 coding DNA: TGTGCCAGTAGTATCGGTACAGGGGGCACGGGAAACACCATATATTTT.

The chain is built from TRBV4-1 and TRBJ2-3; TRBD1 is a possible D gene (6 bases). This CDR3 spans 16 amino acids. From germline, CDR1 is MGHRA and CDR2 YSYEKL. Trimming took 0 bases from V and 3 from J, leaving 13 bases between them. CDR3 DNA: TGCGCCAGCAGCCAAGACCACAGGGACGTGACAGATACGCAGTATTTT. Translation: CASSQDHRDVTDTQYF.

The chain has TRBV7-3 and TRBJ1-1; D is undetermined. V was pared by 1 base and J by 1 base, with 7 bases between. The length of the CDR3 is 14 residues. Germline CDR1 SGHTA, CDR2 FQGTGA. The CDR3 bases are TGTGCCAGCAGCTTAATGGGAGGGAACACTGAAGCTTTCTTT. Protein: CASSLMGGNTEAFF.

The chain couples TRBV30 to TRBJ1-2, with D possibly matching TRBD1 (5 bases). The CDR3 loop spans 13 amino acids. The ends were cut back, 1 base at V and 3 bases at J, with 9 bases in the middle. Germline CDR1 reads GTSNPN; CDR2 reads SVGIG (reference sequence). The CDR3 region has the DNA TGTGCCTGGAGTGGCGGGGGTGACTATGGCTACACCTTC. This encodes CAWSGGGDYGYTF.

J is TRBJ2-1 and V is TRBV25-1; the D is unclear. Trimming left V 2 bases short and J 6 bases short, with 11 bases between. The CDR3 sequence is 14 residues long. CDR1 is MGHDK and CDR2 is SYGVNS in the germline V gene. CDR3 bases: TGTGCCAGCAGTGAAAGGAGCCTGTTCAATGAGCAGTTCTTC. This sequence encodes CASSERSLFNEQFF.

V and J are TRBV10-1 and TRBJ2-1; TRBD2 might be the D (7 bases). Germline values: CDR1 WNHNN, CDR2 SYGVQD (reference sequence). The CDR3 is 16 residues long. Trimming removed 0 bases from V and 2 bases from J, with 11 bases in between. CDR3 protein: CASSESGGGAYNEQFF. CDR3 in DNA: TGCGCCAGCAGTGAGTCGGGAGGGGGGGCCTACAATGAGCAGTTCTTC.

This rearrangement joins TRBV30 to TRBJ1-2, with D maybe TRBD1 (5 bases). V was clipped by 4 bases and J by 3 bases, with 18 bases between them. This CDR3 region has 15 residues. The V gene's germline CDR1 is GTSNPN and CDR2 SVGIG (reference sequence). In nucleotides, the CDR3 is TGTGCCTGGATAGCTAGAGGGACTTCACACTATGGCTACACCTTC. It yields the protein CAWIARGTSHYGYTF. Drawing the rest from reference TRBV30 and TRBJ1-2, the complete variable domain is SQTIHQWPATLVQPVGSPLSLECTVEGTSNPNLYWYRQAAGRGLQLLFYSVGIGQISSEVPQNLSASRPQDRQFILSSKKLLLSDSGFYLCAWIARGTSHYGYTFGSGTRLTVV.